This T cell receptor beta chain is drawn from a study of shared clonotypes between healthy human individuals (dated by TCRdb to the early 2020s). A note on the overall study: A few men and two women, aged 18 to 49 years, made up the cohort. Leukapheresis yielded between about 0.9 and 9.5 billion PBMCs per donor. The study deeply sequenced blood TCR repertoires of 5 or 6 healthy adults to estimate repertoire size and the extent of clonotype sharing between individuals. Libraries were prepared and TCR repertoires were sequenced by different laboratories using diverse techniques, in order to increase sequencing depth and limit assay-specific biases. Beyond this particular receptor, the publication reports: The genetic and exposure-history diversity represented was limited by the small number of donors. Sampling was restricted to blood, and TCR repertoires in tissue are likely to differ from TCR repertoires in blood. Based on pairwise subsampling, the degree of clonotype sharing among donors was expected to be affected by sequencing depth.

In its sample, this clone was seen once. Its antigen is unknown. There are no base qualities to consult, and no much larger clone falls within one base. Using the deep immunoSEQ assay, TCR CDR3 regions were amplified from genomic DNA by multiplex PCR. Extracted genomic DNA from each cell subset was distributed evenly across all wells of several immunoSEQ 96-well plates, and each plate was treated as a replicate. Each replicate PCR for unsorted PBMC received approximately 300 ng genomic DNA, equal to about 30,000 T cell genomes. Unsorted PBMC genomic DNA was sequenced across ten immunoSEQ deep assay plates. Purified libraries were measured with a Qubit 3.0 fluorometer, size-checked on a Bioanalyzer 2100, and measured again with the KAPA Library Quantification kit. Each immunoSEQ 96-well plate was sequenced on its own single-read 150-cycle Illumina NextSeq 550 flow cell. From the authors' description of their analysis: Because only junctional sequences without quality scores were contained in the immunoSEQ output, filtering matching that applied to full-length reads could not be performed. To assign V/J genes and CDR3, sequences were annotated against IMGT germline references using PyIR, a Python wrapper for IgBLAST v1.9. Reads were removed for weak V/J assignments (E-value above 1e-6), missing CDR3, stop codons, out-of-frame junctions, or ambiguous translated residues. V3J clonotypes were defined as sequences sharing the same inferred V gene, J gene, and CDR3 amino acid sequence. The percentage overlap between two repertoires was calculated by dividing the number of shared unique clonotypes by the size of the smaller repertoire. Repertoire richness was assessed with RTK rarefaction, the Chao1 estimator, and Recon v2.1 estimates of unobserved clonotypes. TCRdb obtained this table from immuneACCESS and retained in-frame rearrangements with V and J assigned. These tables miss some clones; where compared with another copy, unresolved V genes account for less than half of the shortfall, and the remainder is unexplained. V, J and clone size reflect that table, while D and trimming were determined from the DNA. For this sample there are 490,000 or so clones; 70% to 80% appear just once. The ten largest make up roughly 13% of the sample.

The CDR3 holds 14 amino acids from the cysteine to the phenylalanine. The read is trimmed to its CDR3 DNA, 42 bases read in frame from base 1. In the germline V gene, CDR1 corresponds to MDHEN and CDR2 to SYDVKM. Trimming takes 7 bases from V and 3 bases from J, and the germline ends sit 16 bases apart. Healthy HIV-negative adults with no recently reported acute infections or vaccinations were included as donors. Every donor was a Caucasian adult living in Nashville, Tennessee, USA. For unsorted samples, approximately 81 million PBMCs were counted, and genomic DNA was extracted using the QIAamp DNA Blood Mini kit. Blood was obtained by leukapheresis, after which PBMCs were separated by Ficoll-Histopaque density gradient centrifugation and cryopreserved in liquid nitrogen vapor phase.

Material for sequencing was PBMCs. The sequence was obtained from a woman aged 40 to 50 in good health. Some clones in this sample may be carry-over from other donors' samples. Recombination connected TRBV28 to TRBJ2-7; TRBD2 is possibly the D segment (6 matching bases). The CDR3 has the sequence CASISGDRDYEQYF. The DNA sequence is TGTGCCAGCATTTCGGGAGACCGGGACTACGAGCAGTACTTC.